This T cell receptor (beta chain) was obtained from a study of T-cell reconstitution after alpha-beta-depleted transplantation in children. Broader study findings: There were reportedly several hundred expanded graft clones from which alpha-beta T cells came about two months after transplant. Surviving recipient T cells and thymic progenitors underlay high day-60 TCRbeta diversity in some patients. At the one-year point after transplant, T-cell counts and TCRbeta diversity were found to come mostly from T cells that had been newly produced.

A library of TCRbeta sequences, prepared with unique molecular identifiers, was generated. Using its own MiXCR run on the PCR reads, TCRdb lists one record per CDR3 protein. Among under 750,000 distinct CDR3 sequences listed, more than 20% were seen once. Germline V CDR1 and CDR2: MNHEY, SVGAGI. After removal of 0 bases from V and 5 bases from J, the junction contained 7 bases not matched to a gene. This CDR3 is built from 16 residues. A word on this clonotype: What it recognizes is unknown.

This material consisted of PBMCs, mostly from graft donor cells, taken 360 days after TCRalphabeta/CD19-depleted stem cell transplant. The chain uses TRBV6-5 and TRBJ2-1; TRBD2 aligns across 7 bases. This receptor was taken from a boy less than two years old who had a stem cell transplant for acute myeloid leukemia, so the T cells may come from the graft donor. CDR3 loop: CASSYSASGANNEQFF. The CDR3 bases are TGTGCCAGCAGTTACTCGGCCAGCGGGGCAAACAATGAGCAGTTCTTC.